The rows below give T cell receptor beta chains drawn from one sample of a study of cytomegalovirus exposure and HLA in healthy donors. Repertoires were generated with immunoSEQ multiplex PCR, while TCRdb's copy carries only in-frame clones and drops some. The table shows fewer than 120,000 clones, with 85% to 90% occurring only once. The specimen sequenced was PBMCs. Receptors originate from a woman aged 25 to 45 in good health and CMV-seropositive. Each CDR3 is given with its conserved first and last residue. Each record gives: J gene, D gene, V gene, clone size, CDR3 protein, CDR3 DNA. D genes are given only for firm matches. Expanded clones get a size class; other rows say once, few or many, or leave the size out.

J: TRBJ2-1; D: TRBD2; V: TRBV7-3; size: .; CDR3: CASSLGAGGPFEQFF; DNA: TGTGCCAGCAGCTTAGGGGCGGGAGGGCCTTTTGAGCAGTTCTTC
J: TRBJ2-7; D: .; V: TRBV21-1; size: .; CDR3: CASSKEETSGVLRQYF; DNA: TGTGCCAGCAGCAAAGAGGAAACTAGCGGGGTCCTACGACAGTACTTC
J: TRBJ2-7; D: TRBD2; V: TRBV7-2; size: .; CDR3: CASSPTSGGTYEQYF; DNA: TGTGCCAGCAGCCCGACTAGCGGGGGGACCTACGAGCAGTACTTC
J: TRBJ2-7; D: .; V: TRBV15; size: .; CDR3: CATSSRVPYEQYF; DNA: TGTGCCACCAGCTCGAGGGTTCCCTACGAGCAGTACTTC
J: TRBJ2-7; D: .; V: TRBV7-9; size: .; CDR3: CASSQGGPKGYEQYF; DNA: TGTGCCAGCAGCCAGGGGGGACCAAAAGGCTACGAGCAGTACTTC
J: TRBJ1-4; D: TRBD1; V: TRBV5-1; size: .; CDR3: CASSPSTGNEKLFF; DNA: TGCGCCAGCAGCCCATCGACAGGGAACGAAAAACTGTTTTTT
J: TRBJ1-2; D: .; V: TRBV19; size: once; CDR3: CASSRARLDYGYTF; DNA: TGTGCCAGTAGTAGGGCAAGGCTTGACTATGGCTACACCTTC
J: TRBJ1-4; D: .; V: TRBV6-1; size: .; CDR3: CASSEARQENEKLFF; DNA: TGTGCCAGCAGTGAAGCGAGACAGGAAAATGAAAAACTGTTTTTT
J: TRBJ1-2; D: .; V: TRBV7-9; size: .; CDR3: CASSRGPDRLNYGYTF; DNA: TGTGCCAGCAGCAGAGGACCGGACAGACTTAACTATGGCTACACCTTC
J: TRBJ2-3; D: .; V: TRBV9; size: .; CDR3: CASSFRTGDTDTQYF; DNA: TGTGCCAGCAGCTTTCGGACGGGGGATACAGATACGCAGTATTTT
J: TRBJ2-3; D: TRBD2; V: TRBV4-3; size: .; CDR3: CASSLAGGTDTQYF; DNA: TGCGCCAGCAGCCTAGCGGGAGGCACAGATACGCAGTATTTT
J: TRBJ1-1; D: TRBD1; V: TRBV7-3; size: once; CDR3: CASSPSGGDSEAFF; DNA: TGTGCCAGCAGCCCCTCAGGGGGCGATTCTGAAGCTTTCTTT
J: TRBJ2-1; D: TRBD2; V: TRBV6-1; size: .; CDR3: CATRYGGGNEQFF; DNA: TGTGCCACCCGTTATGGGGGGGGAAATGAGCAGTTCTTC
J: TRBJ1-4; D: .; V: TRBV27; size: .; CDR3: CASKHRQAPNEKLFF; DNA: TGTGCCAGCAAACACCGACAGGCCCCAAATGAAAAACTGTTTTTT
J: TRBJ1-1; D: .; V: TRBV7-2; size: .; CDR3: CASSSGLHLWAFF; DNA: TGTGCCAGCAGCTCTGGGCTGCATTTATGGGCTTTCTTT
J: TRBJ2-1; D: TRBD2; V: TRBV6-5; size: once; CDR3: CASSRGGLYNEQFF; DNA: TGTGCCAGCAGTCGGGGGGGCCTTTACAATGAGCAGTTCTTC
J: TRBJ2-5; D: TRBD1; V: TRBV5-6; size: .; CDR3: CASSPWDRGSGETQYF; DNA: TGTGCCAGCAGCCCCTGGGACAGGGGATCAGGGGAGACCCAGTACTTC
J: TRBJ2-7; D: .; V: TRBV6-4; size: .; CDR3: CASRLEKDSYEQYF; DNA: TGTGCCAGCAGGCTGGAGAAAGACTCCTACGAGCAGTACTTC
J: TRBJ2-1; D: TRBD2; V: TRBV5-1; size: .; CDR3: CASSSGTSDYNEQFF; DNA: TGCGCCAGCAGCTCGGGGACTAGCGACTACAATGAGCAGTTCTTC
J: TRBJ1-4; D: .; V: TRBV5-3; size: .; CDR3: CARSFKWRKQRPTNEKLFF; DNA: TGTGCCAGAAGCTTTAAGTGGAGAAAACAAAGGCCAACTAATGAAAAACTGTTTTTT
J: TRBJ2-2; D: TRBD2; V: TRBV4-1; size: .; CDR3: CASSHLGLAEELFF; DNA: TGCGCCAGCAGCCACCTGGGACTAGCCGAAGAGCTGTTTTTT
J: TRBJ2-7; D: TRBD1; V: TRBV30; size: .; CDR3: CAWSSLRGPSSYEQYF; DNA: TGTGCCTGGAGTTCCCTCAGGGGGCCGAGCTCCTACGAGCAGTACTTC
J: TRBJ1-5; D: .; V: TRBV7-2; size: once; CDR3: CASSIQGNQPQHF; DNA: TGTGCCAGCAGCATACAGGGAAATCAGCCCCAGCATTTT
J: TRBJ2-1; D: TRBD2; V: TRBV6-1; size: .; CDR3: CASSPRTSGGFEQFF; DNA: TGTGCCAGCAGCCCCCGGACTAGCGGGGGGTTTGAGCAGTTCTTC
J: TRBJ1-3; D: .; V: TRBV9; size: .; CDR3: CASSVAGVVGNTIYF; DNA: TGTGCCAGCAGCGTAGCCGGGGTGGTCGGAAACACCATATATTTT
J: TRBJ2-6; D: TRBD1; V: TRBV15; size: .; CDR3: CATSETGSGANVLTF; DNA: TGTGCCACCAGCGAGACAGGGTCTGGGGCCAACGTCCTGACTTTC
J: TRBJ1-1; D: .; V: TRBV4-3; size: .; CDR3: CASSLLRQWGPLSLNTEAFF; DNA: TGCGCCAGCAGCCTACTCCGTCAGTGGGGCCCGCTGTCCCTGAACACTGAAGCTTTCTTT
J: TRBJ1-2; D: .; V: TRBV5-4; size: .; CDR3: CASSLTGLDGYTF; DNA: TGTGCCAGCAGCTTGACGGGACTGGATGGCTACACCTTC
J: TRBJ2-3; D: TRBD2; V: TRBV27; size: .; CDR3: CASSMEPGLAGDTQYF; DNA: TGTGCCAGCAGTATGGAACCGGGACTAGCGGGGGATACGCAGTATTTT
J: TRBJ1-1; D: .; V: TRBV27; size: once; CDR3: CASSVLGGNTEAFF; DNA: TGTGCCAGCAGTGTCTTGGGGGGGAACACTGAAGCTTTCTTT
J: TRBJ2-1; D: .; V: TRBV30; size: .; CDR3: CAWTPREGMYYNEQFF; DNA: TGTGCCTGGACCCCGCGGGAAGGGATGTACTACAATGAGCAGTTCTTC
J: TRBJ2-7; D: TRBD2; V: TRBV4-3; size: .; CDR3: CASSQDSLAGAYEQYF; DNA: TGCGCCAGCAGCCAAGATAGTCTAGCGGGGGCCTACGAGCAGTACTTC
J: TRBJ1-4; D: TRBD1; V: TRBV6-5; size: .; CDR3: CASSRTGGYEKLFF; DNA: TGTGCCAGCAGTCGGACAGGGGGTTATGAAAAACTGTTTTTT
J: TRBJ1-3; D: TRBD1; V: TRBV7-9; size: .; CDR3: CASSVYVGQGWASGNTIYF; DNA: TGTGCCAGCAGTGTTTATGTAGGACAGGGATGGGCCTCTGGAAACACCATATATTTT
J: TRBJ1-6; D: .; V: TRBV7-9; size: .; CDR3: CASSLEQFSSPLHF; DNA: TGTGCCAGCAGCTTAGAACAGTTCTCTTCACCCCTCCACTTT
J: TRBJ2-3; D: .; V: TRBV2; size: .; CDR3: CASRADRTSTDTQYF; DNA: TGTGCCAGCAGGGCGGACAGAACTAGCACAGATACGCAGTATTTT
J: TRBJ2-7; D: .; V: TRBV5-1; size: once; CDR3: CASSLIVGGSDEQYF; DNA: TGCGCCAGCAGCTTGATAGTTGGGGGCTCGGACGAGCAGTACTTC
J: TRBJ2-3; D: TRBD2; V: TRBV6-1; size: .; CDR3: CASSAGLATDTQYF; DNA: TGTGCCAGCAGTGCGGGACTAGCGACAGATACGCAGTATTTT
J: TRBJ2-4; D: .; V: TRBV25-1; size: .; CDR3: CASSETALAKNIQYF; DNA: TGTGCCAGCAGTGAGACAGCCTTAGCCAAAAACATTCAGTACTTC
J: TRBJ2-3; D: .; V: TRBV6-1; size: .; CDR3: CASSVKDTQYF; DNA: TGTGCCAGCAGTGTCAAAGATACGCAGTATTTT